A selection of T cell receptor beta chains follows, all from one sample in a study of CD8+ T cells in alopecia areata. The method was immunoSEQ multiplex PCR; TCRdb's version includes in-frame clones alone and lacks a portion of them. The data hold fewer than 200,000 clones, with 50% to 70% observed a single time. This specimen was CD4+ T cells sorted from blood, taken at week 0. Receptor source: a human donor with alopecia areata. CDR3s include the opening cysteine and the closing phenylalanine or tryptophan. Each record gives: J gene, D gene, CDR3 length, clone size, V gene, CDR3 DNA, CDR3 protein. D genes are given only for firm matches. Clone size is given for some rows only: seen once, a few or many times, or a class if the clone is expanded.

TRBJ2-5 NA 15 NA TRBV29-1 TGCAGCGTTGATGTACAGGGACCAAACCAAGAGACCCAGTACTTC CSVDVQGPNQETQYF
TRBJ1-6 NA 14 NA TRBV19 TGTGCCAGTAGTATGGGCAGGGCTAATTCACCCCTCCACTTT CASSMGRANSPLHF
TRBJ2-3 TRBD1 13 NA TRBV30 TGTGCCTGGCGCAGGGGGAGCACAGATACGCAGTATTTT CAWRRGSTDTQYF
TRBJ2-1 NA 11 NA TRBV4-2 TGTGCCAGCAGCCAAGAGCATGAGCAGTTCTTC CASSQEHEQFF
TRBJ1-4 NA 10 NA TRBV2 TGTGCCAGCAGTGAAGGAAAACTGTTTTTT CASSEGKLFF
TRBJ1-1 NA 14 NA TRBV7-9 TGTGCCAGCAGCACCCGGACAGTCAACACTGAAGCTTTCTTT CASSTRTVNTEAFF
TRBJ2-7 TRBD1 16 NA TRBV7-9 TGTGCCAGCAGCCCTACGAGGACAGGGGGCCGAAACGAGCAGTACTTC CASSPTRTGGRNEQYF
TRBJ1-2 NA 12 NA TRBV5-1 TGCGCCAGCATTTGGGAGGGCCGGGGCTACACCTTC CASIWEGRGYTF
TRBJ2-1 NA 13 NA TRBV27 TGTGCCAGCAGTCCCAACCAACAACATAAGCAGTTCTTC CASSPNQQHKQFF
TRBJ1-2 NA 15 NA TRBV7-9 TGTGCCAGCAGCTCCCTGGACCGCCCATTTTATGGCTACACCTTC CASSSLDRPFYGYTF
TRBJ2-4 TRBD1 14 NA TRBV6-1 TGTGCCAGCAGCGATAGGACAGGGCGGGACATTCAGTACTTC CASSDRTGRDIQYF
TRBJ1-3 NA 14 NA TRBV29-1 TGCAGCGTGGTGGACCGTAACTCTGGAAACACCATATATTTT CSVVDRNSGNTIYF
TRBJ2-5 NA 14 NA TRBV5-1 TGCGCCAGCAGCTCGGACCCCCCTTCGGAGACCCAGTACTTC CASSSDPPSETQYF
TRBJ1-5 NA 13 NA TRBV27 TGTGCCAGCAGTTTCTCTAGCAATCAGCCCCAGCATTTT CASSFSSNQPQHF
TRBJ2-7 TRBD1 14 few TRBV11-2 TGTGCCAGCAGCTCTACCGGGACAGCCTACGAGCAGTACTTC CASSSTGTAYEQYF
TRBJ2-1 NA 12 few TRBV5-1 TGCGCCAGCAGCTTGTTCTACAATGAGCAGTTCTTC CASSLFYNEQFF
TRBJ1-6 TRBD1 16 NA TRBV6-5 TGTGCCAGCAGTTACTACCCGGGCAGGGGGTATTCACCCCTCCACTTT CASSYYPGRGYSPLHF
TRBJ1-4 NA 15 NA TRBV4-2 TGTGCCAGCAGCCAAGACCCGGACCGACGGGAAAAACTGTTTTTT CASSQDPDRREKLFF
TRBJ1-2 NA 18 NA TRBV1 TGCACCAGCAGCCAACCTCTTGGGGACAGGAGGAACTTATATGGCTACACCTTC CTSSQPLGDRRNLYGYTF
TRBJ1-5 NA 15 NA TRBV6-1 TGTGCCAGCAGTGGCCAGGGGTTAAGGAATCAGCCCCAGCATTTT CASSGQGLRNQPQHF
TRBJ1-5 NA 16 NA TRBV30 TGTGCCTGGAGTGTGCCCGGACACCTAAGCAATCAGCCCCAGCATTTT CAWSVPGHLSNQPQHF
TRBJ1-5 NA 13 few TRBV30 TGTGCCTGGAAAGGGGACGGCAATCAGCCCCAGCATTTT CAWKGDGNQPQHF
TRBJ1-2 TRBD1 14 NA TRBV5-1 TGCGCCAGCACAATAACAGGGGGCGCGAATGGCTACACCTTC CASTITGGANGYTF
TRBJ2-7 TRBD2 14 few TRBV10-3 TGTGCCATCAGTGAGTCGACGGGGGGCTACGAGCAGTACTTC CAISESTGGYEQYF
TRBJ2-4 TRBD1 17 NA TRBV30 TGTGCCTGGAGTCGGGACAGGACAATGGGAGCCAAAAACATTCAGTACTTC CAWSRDRTMGAKNIQYF
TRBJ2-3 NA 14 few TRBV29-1 TGCAGCGGACAAGGGGGAAAGCTCACAGATACGCAGTATTTT CSGQGGKLTDTQYF
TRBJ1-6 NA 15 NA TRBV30 TGTGCCTGGATAGGCGGGGATGGTGTAAATTCACCCCTCCACTTT CAWIGGDGVNSPLHF
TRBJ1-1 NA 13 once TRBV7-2 TGTGCCAGCAGCCAGGGCAGGAACACTGAAGCTTTCTTT CASSQGRNTEAFF
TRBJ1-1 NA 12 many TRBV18 TGTGCCAGCTCACCAGGACAAGACGAAGCTTTCTTT CASSPGQDEAFF
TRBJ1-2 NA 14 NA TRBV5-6 TGTGCCAGCAGCCCCCGTTTGGCAGGCTATGGCTACACCTTC CASSPRLAGYGYTF
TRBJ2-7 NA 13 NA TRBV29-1 TGCAGCGTTGTAGGGACAATTACCTACGAGCAGTACTTC CSVVGTITYEQYF
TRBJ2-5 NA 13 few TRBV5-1 TGCGCCAGCAGCTTGGATACCCAAGAGACCCAGTACTTC CASSLDTQETQYF
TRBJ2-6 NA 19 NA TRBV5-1 TGCGCCAGCAGCTTGGACGGCAGGGTAACCTCTTCTGGGGCCAACGTCCTGACTTTC CASSLDGRVTSSGANVLTF
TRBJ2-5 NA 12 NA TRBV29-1 TGCAGCGTTGGGGGTGGACAGGAGACCCAGTACTTC CSVGGGQETQYF
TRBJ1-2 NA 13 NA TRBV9 TGTGCCAGCAGCGTAGAGGGGGGCTATGGCTACACCTTC CASSVEGGYGYTF
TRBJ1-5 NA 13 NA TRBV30 TGTGCCTGGAGTGTACGGGGGAATCAGCCCCAGCATTTT CAWSVRGNQPQHF